This entry features one TCR beta chain sequence. The CDR3 is 16 amino acids. J was trimmed by 5 bases and V by 1 base; bases with no gene match: 10. Germline CDR1 reads SEHNR; CDR2 reads FQNEAQ (reference sequence). This record belongs to a study of blood T cell repertoires in COVID-19. The wider study: COVID-19 samples from acute and convalescent phases originated in the United States, Italy and Spain. From T cells, B-cell-depleted T cells, or PBMCs came the material, which was cDNA or gDNA.

The authors' processing: Amplification with reference gene primers provided the estimates of nucleated cell counts. Here immunoSEQ multiplex PCR was the method, and the copy in TCRdb shows in-frame clones only, minus some. V, J and clone size are those of that table, while D and trimming were read from the DNA. This table has roughly 250,000 clones, less than 85% appearing once. Material for sequencing was peripheral blood. The chain has TRBV7-9 and TRBJ2-5, with 7 bases aligning to TRBD1. The origin of this receptor is an elderly woman with active or convalescent COVID-19. This CDR3 is CASSLGTGLIRETQYF. The CDR3 nucleotides read TGTGCCAGCAGCTTAGGGACAGGATTGATTCGGGAGACCCAGTACTTC.